The T cell receptor beta chain described here comes from a study of T cell clusters in autoimmune cytopenias. The study's findings and limits: Comparing secondary cytopenia with chronic lymphocytic leukemia showed no cluster-lack signature, apparently masked by lymphoma repertoire.

TRB was amplified by touch-down multiplex PCR, primer pools A and B combined. TCRdb re-called the multiplex PCR reads; one entry per CDR3 protein, DNA not given. Recorded here are about 3,900 distinct CDR3 sequences; the top ten clones represent approximately 15%. Each sample's input was around 250 ng genomic DNA, roughly 40,000 genome equivalents. Comments on this clonotype: The antigen is unknown.

Per germline, CDR1 SEHNR and CDR2 FQNEAQ (reference sequence). This CDR3 has 17 residues. The V and J genes are TRBV7-9 and TRBJ2-1; with no DNA, the TCRdb D assignment of TRBD1 cannot be verified. The clonotype was recovered from a human donor with an autoimmune cytopenia or autoimmune hepatitis (not recorded which). The sequenced sample consisted of peripheral blood. CDR3: CASSLVHHTGTDNEQFF.